This TCR beta chain was recovered during a study of CD8 T cells in ankylosing spondylitis. A single record per CDR3 protein comes from TCRdb applying MiXCR to the 5' RACE reads. This sample has tens of thousands of distinct CDR3 sequences, with roughly 11% found just once. The study's findings and limits: Reports say disease-linked clones showed up significantly more in matched ankylosing spondylitis synovial fluid. Ankylosing spondylitis blood seemed to carry a telltale TCR beta motif made of under ten highly homologous variants.

The sample holds many counts of this clonotype. Its antigen remains unidentified. The CDR3 contains 14 residues. The ends were cut back, 5 bases at V and 2 bases at J, with 12 bases in the middle. CDR1 and CDR2 from the germline V gene are SGHRS and YFSETQ. This TCR was recovered from a male donor with ankylosing spondylitis or in good health (not recorded which). Sequencing was carried out using blood, either unsorted or a sorted T cell fraction (not recorded which). The rearrangement uses TRBV5-1 and TRBJ2-3; D is ambiguous. The CDR3 bases are TGCGCCAGCAGGTCCGCACGATCCACAGATACGCAGTATTTT. The encoded protein is CASRSARSTDTQYF.